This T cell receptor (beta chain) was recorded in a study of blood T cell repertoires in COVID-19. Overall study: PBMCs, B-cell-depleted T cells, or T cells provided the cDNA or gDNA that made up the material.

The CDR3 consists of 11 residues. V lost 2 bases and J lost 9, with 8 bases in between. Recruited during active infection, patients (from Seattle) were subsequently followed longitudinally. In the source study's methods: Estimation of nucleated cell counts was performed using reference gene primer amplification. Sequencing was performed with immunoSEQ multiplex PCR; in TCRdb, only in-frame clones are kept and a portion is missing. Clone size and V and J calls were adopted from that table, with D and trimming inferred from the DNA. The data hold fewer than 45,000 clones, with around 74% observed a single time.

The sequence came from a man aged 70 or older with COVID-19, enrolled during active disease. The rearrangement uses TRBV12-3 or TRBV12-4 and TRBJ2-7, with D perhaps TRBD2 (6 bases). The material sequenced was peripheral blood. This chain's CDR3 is CASSLTGVQYF. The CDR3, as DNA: TGTGCCAGCAGTTTAACGGGGGTGCAGTACTTC.